This TCR beta chain was captured in a study of low-dose radiotherapy and immunotherapy resistance in tumors. This clonotype appeared many times. V lost 4 bases and J 0 bases, leaving 12 bases between the germline ends. There are 15 residues in the CDR3. Germline V lookup: CDR1 SGHTA, CDR2 FQGNSA. Priming of first-strand cDNA relied on TRAV- and TRBV-specific primers (covering alpha and beta chains). TCR amplification used about 20 PCR cycles, a constant-region primer and a V-primer adapter. TCRdb reprocessed the reads with MiXCR, giving one entry per CDR3 protein. The sample records more than 70,000 distinct CDR3 sequences, roughly 20% being singletons. Described time point: after trial treatment. As to treatment: LDRT plus nivolumab, ipilimumab, low-dose cyclophosphamide and aspirin (RACIN trial).

Sample: PBMCs, taken after low-dose radiotherapy plus immunotherapy. The clonotype comes from a female donor with ovarian cancer. The rearrangement links TRBV7-2 to TRBJ2-5; D uncertain. The CDR3 loop is CASSSTLLYQETQYF. CDR3 DNA sequence: TGTGCCAGCAGCTCCACCCTGCTGTACCAAGAGACCCAGTACTTC.